This T cell receptor beta chain was identified in a study of T-cell memory formation after mild COVID-19. Study in general: The two donors had largely donor-specific TCR clusters. Findings of the study overall: Clones that contracted from day 15 to 85 had balanced CD4/CD8; later expanders were CD4+ biased.

In this sample, this clonotype turned up a few times. The antigen is undetermined. TCRdb analysed the 5' RACE reads with MiXCR anew, one entry per CDR3 protein. The sample holds about 450,000 distinct CDR3 sequences, more than 20% seen once. Germline V lookup: CDR1 LNHDA, CDR2 SQIVND (reference sequence). This CDR3 has 15 amino acids. Trimming took 8 bases from V and 0 from J, leaving 14 bases between them. The chain combines TRBV19 with TRBJ1-5; D gene unclear. This TCR was sampled from an adult woman who had mild COVID-19 (a few samples of this study predate the infection). Cell type and time point are not known. What was sequenced was PBMCs or a T cell subset sorted from them (not recorded which). The CDR3 sequence: CASLDLEYSNQPQHF. The CDR3 DNA reads as TGTGCCAGTCTAGACTTAGAATATAGCAATCAGCCCCAGCATTTT.